This T cell receptor beta chain was sequenced in a study of T-cell reconstitution after alpha-beta-depleted transplantation in children. Study-level points and caveats: Several hundred expanded graft clones reportedly gave rise to the alpha-beta T cells present about two months after transplant. High day-60 TCRbeta diversity in some patients came from surviving recipient T cells and thymic progenitors. T-cell numbers and diversity, one year after transplant, stemmed largely from T cells that were newly produced.

This clonotype occurred a few times. Antigen: not known. Unique molecular identifiers were used to barcode this TCRbeta library. TCRdb reprocessed the PCR reads via MiXCR and lists one record per CDR3 protein. The table lists 450,000 to 600,000 distinct CDR3 sequences, 10% to 15% of them singletons, with 2.2% in the top ten. CDR1 and CDR2 (germline): MNHNS, SASEGT. The CDR3 is made up of 14 amino acids. With 5 bases clipped from V and 4 bases from J, the junction kept 5 bases outside the gene matches. The rearrangement joins TRBV6-1 to TRBJ2-5, with TRBD1 matching 9 bases. The source is a male patient between 5 and 17 years old who had a stem cell transplant for acute myeloid leukemia, so the T cells may come from the graft donor. This specimen was PBMCs, mostly from graft donor cells, taken 360 days after TCRalphabeta/CD19-depleted stem cell transplant. The CDR3 bases are TGTGCCAGCAGTCGGACAGGGGCGGGAGAGACCCAGTACTTC. It encodes CASSRTGAGETQYF.